The rows below give T cell receptor beta chains drawn from one sample of a study of blood T cells in healthy people across ages. TCRdb re-analysed the 5' RACE reads in MiXCR, keeping a single row per CDR3 protein. Counted here are 600,000 to 850,000 distinct CDR3 sequences, around a quarter occurring once; the ten biggest clones make up more than 8%. These same data were also listed under a study on T cells of mothers and their children.

Sequencing was performed on blood. These receptors came from a boy younger than 18 in good health. Both conserved end residues are part of each CDR3. The D gene is left open where the match is weak. A clone size is listed for some rows: how often the clone was seen (once, few, many), or a class if it is expanded.

D gene	V gene	J gene	clone size	CDR3 length	CDR3 DNA	CDR3 protein
NA	TRBV12-3/TRBV12-4	TRBJ1-1	NA	12	TGTGCCAGCAGTTCCACGGGGATTGAAGCTCTCTTT	CASSSTGIEALF
NA	TRBV4-3	TRBJ2-7	few	14	TGCGCCAGCAGCCAAGGAGTTCCCTCCTACGAGCAGTACTTC	CASSQGVPSYEQYF
NA	TRBV11-3	TRBJ1-6	NA	12	TGTGCCAGCAGCCTAGCTGAGTCACCCCTCCACTTT	CASSLAESPLHF
TRBD1	TRBV12-3/TRBV12-4	TRBJ1-2	NA	12	TGTGCCAGCAGCCAAGAACCGGGACAGACTGACTTC	CASSQEPGQTDF
NA	TRBV15	TRBJ1-5	few	14	TGTGCCACCAGCGGAGGAGGGGTGGCTCAGCCCCAGCATTTT	CATSGGGVAQPQHF
TRBD1	TRBV6-5	TRBJ1-4	few	14	TGTGCCAGCAGAGATCAGGGGGGGGATGAAAAACTGTTTTTT	CASRDQGGDEKLFF
NA	TRBV12-3/TRBV12-4	TRBJ1-2	few	13	TGTGCCAGCAGTTTCACATTTGACTATGGCTACACCTTC	CASSFTFDYGYTF
NA	TRBV7-9	TRBJ1-2	NA	16	TGTGCCACCCCAAGGGACGTACTCGCAGATTCATATGGCTACACCTTC	CATPRDVLADSYGYTF
TRBD1	TRBV19	TRBJ1-1	few	14	TGTGCCAGTACCCCGACAGGGGGAGACACTGAAGCTTTCTTT	CASTPTGGDTEAFF
TRBD2	TRBV27	TRBJ2-1	NA	14	TGTGCCAGCAACGGGGGGGGCTCCTACAATGAGCAGTTCTTC	CASNGGGSYNEQFF
TRBD1	TRBV28	TRBJ2-4	NA	19	TGTGCCAGCAGTGTCCGTCCGGGACAGATTACTCTAGCCAAAAACATTCAGTACTTC	CASSVRPGQITLAKNIQYF
NA	TRBV20-1	TRBJ2-1	NA	15	TGCAGTGCTAGAGATTCCAAATTAGACAACAATGAGCAGTTCTTC	CSARDSKLDNNEQFF
NA	TRBV9	TRBJ2-3	NA	15	TGTGCCAGCAGCCCGACGGGGTCCAGCACAGATACGCAGTATTTT	CASSPTGSSTDTQYF
TRBD2	TRBV6-6	TRBJ2-5	few	17	TGTGCCAGCAGCGATAACCGACTAGCGGGGAGCCAAGAGACCCAGTACTTC	CASSDNRLAGSQETQYF
NA	TRBV29-1	TRBJ1-1	few	12	TGCAGCGTTGAAGGCATGAGTATTGAAGCTTTCTTT	CSVEGMSIEAFF
NA	TRBV9	TRBJ2-6	NA	17	TGTGCCAGCAGCGTAAGCCAAACCCGCTCTGGGGCCAACGTCCTGACTTTC	CASSVSQTRSGANVLTF
TRBD2	TRBV18	TRBJ2-1	few	15	TGTGCCAGCTCACCTACTAGCGGGAGGATGGATGAGCAGTTCTTC	CASSPTSGRMDEQFF
TRBD2	TRBV15	TRBJ2-1	few	17	TGTGCCACCAGCGGTAAAGCAGGGACTAGCGGATACAATGAGCAGTTCTTC	CATSGKAGTSGYNEQFF
NA	TRBV5-5	TRBJ2-7	NA	13	TGTGCCAGCAGCTCGACTTACAGATACGAGCAGTACTTC	CASSSTYRYEQYF
NA	TRBV12-3/TRBV12-4	TRBJ1-2	few	13	TGTGCCAGCAGCTCCGACTGGGACTATGGCTACACCTTC	CASSSDWDYGYTF
NA	TRBV10-3	TRBJ2-5	many	10	TGTGCCATCGGAGAGGAGACCCAGTACTTC	CAIGEETQYF
NA	TRBV7-6	TRBJ2-3	few	14	TGTGCCAGCAGCTCACTAGTTAGCACAGATACGCAGTATTTT	CASSSLVSTDTQYF
TRBD1	TRBV29-1	TRBJ2-5	NA	12	TGCAGCGTGGGGGGACAGGGGGGTGAGCAGTACTTC	CSVGGQGGEQYF
NA	TRBV20-1	TRBJ2-7	NA	13	TGCAGTGCTAGACACAGAGAAGACTACGAGCAGTACTTC	CSARHREDYEQYF
NA	TRBV7-6	TRBJ2-6	NA	15	TGTGCCAGCAGCGACAGTAGGTCTGGGGCCAACGTCCTGACTTTC	CASSDSRSGANVLTF
TRBD1	TRBV7-8	TRBJ2-7	few	13	TGTGCCAGCAGCCAAACAGGGGGCGGCGAGCAGTACTTC	CASSQTGGGEQYF
TRBD1	TRBV7-7	TRBJ2-3	few	17	TGTGCTAGCAGCCCCCTGGGACAGGGGAGCGGGTCAGATACGCAGTATTTT	CASSPLGQGSGSDTQYF
NA	TRBV3-1	TRBJ2-5	few	14	TGTGCCAGCAGCCAAGAAAGGAGTGGCGAGACCCAGTACTTC	CASSQERSGETQYF
TRBD1	TRBV6-2/TRBV6-3	TRBJ1-5	NA	14	TGTGCCAGCAGTTACCCGGGACAGGGACCGCCCCAGCATTTT	CASSYPGQGPPQHF
NA	TRBV5-4	TRBJ2-7	NA	13	TGTGCCAGCAGCATTAAGACAGACTACGAGCAGTACTTC	CASSIKTDYEQYF
NA	TRBV29-1	TRBJ1-1	few	10	TGCAGCGTCGTGAACCAGCGGGCTTTCTTT	CSVVNQRAFF
TRBD2	TRBV7-6	TRBJ2-4	few	16	TGTGCCAGCAGTCTTCTAGCGGGAGGAACCAAAAACATTCAGTACTTC	CASSLLAGGTKNIQYF
TRBD2	TRBV7-3	TRBJ2-7	NA	16	TGTGCCAGCAGCCCCGACGGCAGCGGGAGCTCCTACGAGCAGTACTTC	CASSPDGSGSSYEQYF
NA	TRBV7-2	TRBJ2-5	NA	15	TGTGCCAGCAGCGGATGGACGGATTTAGAGGAGACCCAGTACTTC	CASSGWTDLEETQYF
TRBD2	TRBV4-3	TRBJ2-5	NA	16	TGCGCCAGCAGCCAAGTTTATCAGCGGGGGGTAGAGACCCAGTACTTC	CASSQVYQRGVETQYF
TRBD2	TRBV4-3	TRBJ2-1	NA	18	TGCGCCAGCAGCCAAGAGGGAGGGGCAGCAGGCTCCTACAATGAGCAGTTCTTC	CASSQEGGAAGSYNEQFF
TRBD1	TRBV11-2	TRBJ2-5	few	17	TGTGCCAGCAGCCGCTCAGAGGTCCGACAGGGGATGGGGGAGCAGTACTTC	CASSRSEVRQGMGEQYF
NA	TRBV29-1	TRBJ2-5	few	13	TGCAGCGTTGATGATGGTCGGGAAGAGACCCAGTACTTC	CSVDDGREETQYF
NA	TRBV7-9	TRBJ1-4	few	17	TGTGCCAGCAGAGATAGTATCGGCAGAATCGCAAATGAAAAACTGTTTTTT	CASRDSIGRIANEKLFF
TRBD1	TRBV6-5	TRBJ2-6	NA	16	TGTGCCAGCAGCCGGGGACAGGACTCTGGGGCCAACGTCCTGACTTTC	CASSRGQDSGANVLTF
NA	TRBV29-1	TRBJ2-1	many	19	TGCAGCGTTTTCCCACTCCCGGGACTCCAAAATAGCGAAGTCAATGAGCAGTTCTTC	CSVFPLPGLQNSEVNEQFF
NA	TRBV7-2	TRBJ2-2	NA	17	TGTGCCAGCAGCTTAGCGCGGTCAGGGCCGGACACCGGGGAGCTGTTTTTT	CASSLARSGPDTGELFF
TRBD2	TRBV11-2	TRBJ2-7	few	14	TGTGCCAGCAGCTTGGAAGCGGGGGTGGACGAGCAGTACTTC	CASSLEAGVDEQYF
NA	TRBV28	TRBJ2-5	few	17	TGTGCCAGCAGGACCATGAACCCGGGCACCCCTTGGGAGACCCAGTACTTC	CASRTMNPGTPWETQYF
TRBD2	TRBV29-1	TRBJ2-5	few	16	TGCAGCGTTGAAGGGACTAGCGGGGACCCCAGGGAGACCCAGTACTTC	CSVEGTSGDPRETQYF
NA	TRBV12-3/TRBV12-4	TRBJ1-1	few	13	TGTGCCAGTAATAACGGGGGCTACACTGAAGCTTTCTTT	CASNNGGYTEAFF
NA	TRBV20-1	TRBJ1-6	few	12	TGCAGTGCCGCGACAGGAGATTCACCCCTCCACTTT	CSAATGDSPLHF
TRBD2	TRBV20-1	TRBJ2-1	NA	14	TGCAGTGCCGACGGACTAGGCTCCTACAATGAGCAGTTCTTC	CSADGLGSYNEQFF
NA	TRBV5-1	TRBJ2-2	NA	16	TGCGCCAGCAGCTTCACGTCCCCCACGAACACCGGGGAGCTGTTTTTT	CASSFTSPTNTGELFF
NA	TRBV29-1	TRBJ2-5	NA	10	TGCAGCGTCGAAGGGGGGGAGGGGTACTTC	CSVEGGEGYF
TRBD1	TRBV7-2	TRBJ1-1	NA	13	TGTGCCGGAGAACAGGGGGCGAGTTCGTATGCTTTCTTT	CAGEQGASSYAFF
NA	TRBV12-3/TRBV12-4	TRBJ2-3	NA	15	TGTGCCAGCAGCAATAGGAGAGTGGGGACAGATACGCAGTATTTT	CASSNRRVGTDTQYF